Below are 7 T cell receptor beta chains sequenced from a single sample in a study of regulatory T cells in long-lasting Graves disease. Time point: newly diagnosed GD, antithyroid drugs for less than 3 months. From RNA extracted from PBMCs, the TCR library was made. Combining iRepertoire HTBI primers with Arm-PCR of CDR3 regions, the authors built TCR beta libraries. TCRdb reprocessed the multiplex PCR reads via MiXCR and lists one record per CDR3 protein. The sample comprises roughly 420,000 distinct CDR3 sequences, 16% of which are singletons, and about 10% rests with the top ten. The same sample was also used in a study of T cells in Graves' hyperthyroidism and ophthalmopathy.

The source was peripheral blood mononuclear cells (PBMCs), collected at new diagnosis, from a patient treated with antithyroid drugs. The receptors stem from a woman aged 25 to 39 with Graves disease.

This clonotype was counted ten times or more. The chain recombines TRBV3-1 with TRBJ1-1; D is uncertain. The germline V and J ends were trimmed by 4 bases and 3 bases, with 18 bases remaining between them. The CDR3 has 16 residues. Looked up from germline, CDR1 is LGHDT and CDR2 is YNNKEL (reference sequence). CDR3 in amino acids: CASSPLHRGRYTEAFF. Written as DNA, the CDR3 is TGTGCCAGCAGCCCATTACACAGAGGGCGGTACACTGAAGCTTTCTTT.

This clonotype was seen at least ten times. V usage is TRBV20-1 and J usage is TRBJ2-1; 7 nucleotides match TRBD2. Germline CDR1 DFQATT, CDR2 SNEGSKA (reference sequence). The CDR3 loop spans 14 amino acids. Unmatched junction bases numbered 8, after V lost 6 bases and J lost 3 bases. This CDR3 reads CSAPFGGVYNEQFF. In DNA, the CDR3 is TGCAGTGCACCCTTTGGGGGGGTCTACAATGAGCAGTTCTTC.

This clonotype was counted at least ten times. The rearrangement links TRBV7-9 to TRBJ2-1; 9 bases are a match to TRBD2. CDR1 and CDR2 from the germline V gene are SEHNR and FQNEAQ (reference sequence). V dropped 1 base and J dropped 15; count of bases not matched to a gene: 7. This CDR3 is 13 amino acids long. CDR3 loop: CASSLGSSGRLFF. CDR3 nucleotides: TGTGCCAGCAGCTTAGGGAGTAGCGGGAGACTGTTCTTC.

This clonotype was recorded many times. V usage is TRBV5-5 and J usage is TRBJ1-2, with D possibly being TRBD1 (5 bases). CDR3 length: 13 residues. Per the germline V gene, CDR1 is SGHKS and CDR2 is YYEKEE (reference sequence). The ends were cut back, 2 bases at V and 3 bases at J, with 8 bases in the middle. CDR3: CASSFRGDYGYTF. As DNA, the CDR3 is TGTGCCAGCAGCTTTCGAGGGGACTATGGCTACACCTTC.

The chain joins TRBV19 to TRBJ2-1; the match to TRBD2 covers 12 bases. Trimming cost V 1 base and J 15 bases; bases outside gene matches: 13. Germline values: CDR1 LNHDA, CDR2 SQIVND (reference sequence). The CDR3 consists of 16 residues. DNA for the CDR3: TGTGCCAGTAGTATAGCGGGGCTAGCGGGAGGGCCCTCTGCGTTCTTC. This sequence encodes CASSIAGLAGGPSAFF. Filled out from reference TRBV19 and TRBJ2-1, the complete variable domain reads DGGITQSPKYLFRKEGQNVTLSCEQNLNHDAMYWYRQDPGQGLRLIYYSQIVNDFQKGDIAEGYSVSREKKESFPLTVTSAQKNPTAFYLCASSIAGLAGGPSAFFGPGTRLTVL.

This clonotype was detected ten times or more. V usage is TRBV11-2 and J usage is TRBJ2-1; D call uncertain. The CDR3 is 13 residues long. The germline V gene encodes CDR1 SGHAT and CDR2 FQNNGV. V lost 4 bases to trimming and J lost 3 bases, with 7 bases between them. The DNA of the CDR3 is TGTGCCAGCAGCTCGGACCACTACAATGAGCAGTTCTTC. This codes for CASSSDHYNEQFF.

This clonotype occurred a few times. The CDR3 spells CASSIAGTGYYEQYF. The CDR3 DNA reads as TGTGCCAGTAGTATAGCCGGGACAGGGTATTACGAGCAGTACTTC. The chain joins TRBV19 to TRBJ2-7; TRBD1 agrees at 9 bases. Looked up from germline, CDR1 is LNHDA and CDR2 is SQIVND (reference sequence). The length of the CDR3 is 15 residues. V gave up 1 base and J gave up 4 bases; unmatched junction bases: 5.